This T cell receptor beta chain was found in a study of T-cell memory formation after mild COVID-19. TCRdb redid the calling of the 5' RACE reads with MiXCR, one entry per CDR3 protein. In the table there are about 360,000 distinct CDR3 sequences, over 13% of which are singletons. The sample consisted of PBMCs or a T cell subset sorted from them (not recorded which). The clonotype was recovered from a man between 18 and 29 years old who had mild COVID-19 (a few samples of this study predate the infection). Cell type and time point are not known.

The CDR3 DNA reads as TGTGCCAGCAGTTCCAACCAAAGGACCGGGAGCTACGAGCAGTACTTC. Translation: CASSSNQRTGSYEQYF. The J gene is TRBJ2-7, the V gene TRBV6-2 or TRBV6-3; a possible D gene is TRBD2 (6 bases). The CDR3 is made up of 16 amino acids. Between the trimmed V and J ends, which lost 4 bases and 3 bases, there was a span of 19 bases. Looked up from germline, CDR1 is MNHEY and CDR2 is SVGEGT.